The present entry profiles one TCR beta chain with its context. The sample belongs to a study of OX40 agonist ivuxolimab in advanced cancers. CDR3 length: 17 amino acids. The germline V gene has CDR1 MGHDK and CDR2 SYGVNS. With 2 bases clipped from V and 6 bases from J, the junction kept 8 bases outside the gene matches. The method was immunoSEQ multiplex PCR; TCRdb's version includes in-frame clones alone and lacks a portion of them. The table records around 53,000 clones, over 75% of them present only once. Sequenced material: CD4+ or CD8+ T cells sorted from blood, taken in a trial of the OX40 agonist ivuxolimab. The sequence came from an adult with an advanced solid tumor such as melanoma, head and neck, liver or kidney cancer. The chain couples TRBV25-1 to TRBJ2-1, with 12 bases that match TRBD2. The CDR3 DNA reads TGTGCCAGCAGTGAAAGGGCTAGCGGGAGGGCAATCAATGAGCAGTTCTTC. This codes for CASSERASGRAINEQFF.